This TCR beta chain was identified during a study of blood T cell repertoires in COVID-19. CDR1 and CDR2 (germline): LNHDA, SQIVND (reference sequence). V lost 6 bases, J lost 2 bases, and 5 bases stayed unmatched. The CDR3 contains 15 residues. Some clones are missing from TCRdb's copy, which holds only in-frame ones; the method was immunoSEQ multiplex PCR. The data hold more than 45,000 clones, with 85% to 90% observed a single time. The rearrangement joins TRBV19 to TRBJ2-2; TRBD2 matches at 8 bases. The TCR sequence derives from a man between 60 and 70 years old with acute or convalescent COVID-19. Sequenced material: peripheral blood. The CDR3 bases are TGTGCCAGTAGACCAGGACTAGCAAACACCGGGGAGCTGTTTTTT. It encodes CASRPGLANTGELFF.